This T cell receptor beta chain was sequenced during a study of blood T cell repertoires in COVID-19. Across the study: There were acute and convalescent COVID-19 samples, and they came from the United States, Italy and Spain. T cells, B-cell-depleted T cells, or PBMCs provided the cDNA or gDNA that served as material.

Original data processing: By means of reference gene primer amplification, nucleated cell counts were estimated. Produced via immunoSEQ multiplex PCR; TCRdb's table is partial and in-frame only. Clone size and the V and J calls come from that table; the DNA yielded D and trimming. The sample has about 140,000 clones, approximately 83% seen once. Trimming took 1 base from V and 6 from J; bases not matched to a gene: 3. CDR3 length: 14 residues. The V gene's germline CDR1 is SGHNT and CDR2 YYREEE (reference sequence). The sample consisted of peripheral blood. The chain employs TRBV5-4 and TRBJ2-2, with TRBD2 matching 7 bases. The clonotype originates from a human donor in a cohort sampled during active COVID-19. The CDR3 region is CASSLQGGSGELFF. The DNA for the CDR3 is TGTGCCAGCAGCTTGCAGGGAGGGTCCGGGGAGCTGTTTTTT.